Included here is one T cell receptor (beta chain) sequence, with context. What it binds is unknown. Mismatch repair deficiency was confirmed in all patients, by PCR or immunohistochemistry. Per germline, CDR1 SGHNT and CDR2 YYREEE (reference sequence). This CDR3 comprises 14 residues. Unmatched junction bases numbered 5, after V lost 2 bases and J lost 4 bases. This record belongs to a study of PD-1 blockade in mismatch repair-deficient tumors. Across the study: Patients had 12 to 13 mismatch repair-deficient cancer types and were previously treated and progressing.

The data were produced by immunoSEQ multiplex PCR, yet TCRdb's version contains in-frame clones alone and is incomplete. Among 90,000 to 130,000 clones listed, about 74% were seen once. Study outcomes and limitations: Tumor-resident clones, often undetectable pretreatment in blood, expanded then contracted after pembrolizumab.

Sequences were derived from peripheral blood, sampled about 60 weeks after starting pembrolizumab. The clonotype originates from an adult with mismatch repair-deficient cancer. The chain links TRBV5-4 to TRBJ1-2; 7 nucleotides align to TRBD1. This chain's CDR3 is CASSLDREIYGYTF. Here the CDR3 DNA reads TGTGCCAGCAGCTTAGACAGGGAAATCTATGGCTACACCTTC.